This T cell receptor beta chain emerged from a study of cytomegalovirus exposure and HLA in healthy donors. Study-wide points: Fewer N-insertions than the approximately 700-donor mean were reportedly shown by an Asian-associated ancestry cluster in a later analysis. The authors reported that TCR beta sequences could predict HLA-A and HLA-B alleles. These predictions were accurate for most subjects in the first cohort.

Notes on this clone: What it binds is unknown.

Participants comprised healthy donors of bone marrow. The study ran its PCR with 60 Vbeta and 13 Jbeta primers. Data came from immunoSEQ multiplex PCR; TCRdb stores just in-frame clones and leaves some out. The sample includes 70,000 or so clones. The TCR was taken from a boy under 18 in good health and CMV-seronegative. The material sequenced was PBMCs.

The DNA of the CDR3 is TGTGCCAGCAGTTACGACTCTAACTCTGGAAACACCATATATTTT. Translated, it gives CASSYDSNSGNTIYF. V gene TRBV6-5 combines with J gene TRBJ1-3; D uncertain. The CDR3 loop spans 15 amino acids. From germline, CDR1 is MNHEY and CDR2 SVGAGI. V lost 2 bases and J 0 bases, leaving 8 bases between the germline ends.